This T cell receptor (beta chain) was recorded in a study (dated by TCRdb to about 2015). Broadly, across the study: The study tested whether tumor-infiltrating Tregs in breast cancer are recruited from blood Tregs or converted in situ from other CD4+ T cell subsets. What the research found in general, with its limitations: The larger-cohort validation was restricted to a single TCR beta V-J rearrangement rather than whole repertoires. The greatest overlap of tumor-infiltrating Treg TCR alpha and beta sequences was with tumor naive CD4+ T cells, followed next by blood naive CD4+ T cells. In terms of TCR gene usage, tumor memory CD4+ T cells clustered together with blood and lymph node memory CD4+ cells, as well as with lymph node naive CD4+ cells.

In its sample, this clonotype was seen once. Its antigen has not been determined. No qualities accompany the bases; no much larger clone lies one base away. Single-read evidence is weak. The germline V gene yields SGHRS for CDR1 and YFSETQ for CDR2. The CDR3 measures 14 amino acids from cysteine to phenylalanine. The retained sequence is limited to the CDR3, 42 bases, with the frame set at the first base. The V end gives up 0 bases and the J end 7 bases, leaving 4 bases in the junction not matched to a gene. CD4+CD45RO+CD25- cells were isolated as memory CD4+ T cells. Tregs, naive and memory CD4+ T cells from tumor, blood and ipsilateral draining lymph nodes of five breast cancer patients underwent full-length TCR alpha and beta sequencing. Tumor tissue and lymph nodes from ipsilateral axillary dissection were perfused with PBS, minced and digested with collagenase I and hyaluronidase. Ficoll density gradient centrifugation was used to isolate mononuclear cells from lymph nodes or from about 50 ml of peripheral blood. A purity exceeding 90% was confirmed by FACS for the sorted cell populations.

Full-length TCR variable regions were amplified by 5' RACE PCR with constant-region reverse primers, followed by semi-nested PCR with Nested Universal Primer A. Using the ReliaPrep RNA Cell Miniprep System, total RNA was extracted, and the SMARTer RACE 5'/3' Kit was then used to reverse transcribe the RNA into 5'RACE-ready cDNA. Full-length TCR alpha and beta libraries were barcoded with multiplex adaptors and sequenced on an Illumina MiSeq. In the source study's methods: For each of nine subset-tissue groups, sequencing data from the five patients were combined, and the groups were compared by unsupervised clustering of TCR gene usage. Repertoire similarity was calculated with the Morisita-Horn index, weighting shared sequences by their contribution to each repertoire. Starting from the raw public reads, TCRdb applied fastp trimming at Q25, assembled clones with MiXCR and retained in-frame beta chains. Rows matching on CDR3 protein sequence are summarized as one entry with the most common DNA and genes. TCRdb assigned the V and J calls; the authors' analysis was not used. A total of 62,000 or so distinct CDR3 sequences appear in this sample, 20% to 25% of them only once. The ten largest clones add up to under 3.5% of the sample.

The source of this sequence is a female donor with breast cancer. The V gene is TRBV5-1 and the J gene is TRBJ2-1, with 7 central nucleotides matching TRBD1. Sequencing was done on a sample of memory CD4+ T cells sorted from a lymph node. According to the study, the label for this sample's cell subset or site signals: memory CD4+ T cells, CD4+CD45RO+CD25-. The nucleotide sequence is TGCGCCAGCAGCTTGGGGGGGACAGATAATGAGCAGTTCTTC. This yields the protein CASSLGGTDNEQFF.